This TCR beta chain was retrieved from a study of control samples from healthy donors and cancer patients. This CDR3 is built from 15 residues. The V gene's germline CDR1 is MDHEN and CDR2 SYDVKM. After removal of 4 bases from V and 3 bases from J, the junction contained 6 bases not matched to a gene. Data came from immunoSEQ multiplex PCR; TCRdb stores just in-frame clones and leaves some out. The sample lists around 200,000 clones; around 94% were seen once. The receptor comes from a man between 45 and 60 years old in good health. The sequenced sample was blood. This chain joins TRBV28 and TRBJ1-2; 9 nucleotides match TRBD1. In nucleotides, the CDR3 is TGTGCCAGCAGTTCCGGGACAGGGTCGTACTATGGCTACACCTTC. It translates to CASSSGTGSYYGYTF.